What follows is one TCR beta chain and its context. The length of the CDR3 is 14 residues. V was pared by 2 bases and J by 2 bases, with 8 bases between. CDR1 is KGHSH, CDR2 LQKENI, per germline. The entry originates in a study of blood T cell repertoires in COVID-19. Assay used: immunoSEQ multiplex PCR; TCRdb lists only in-frame clones, some missing. The sample lists some 70,000 clones; approximately 80% were seen once. This sequence was found in a man aged 45 to 65 with COVID-19, enrolled during active disease. The chain links TRBV18 to TRBJ2-3; D call uncertain. The specimen sequenced was peripheral blood. The CDR3 DNA is TGTGCCAGCTCACCAAGTGGGCCCACAGATACGCAGTATTTT. Residues: CASSPSGPTDTQYF.